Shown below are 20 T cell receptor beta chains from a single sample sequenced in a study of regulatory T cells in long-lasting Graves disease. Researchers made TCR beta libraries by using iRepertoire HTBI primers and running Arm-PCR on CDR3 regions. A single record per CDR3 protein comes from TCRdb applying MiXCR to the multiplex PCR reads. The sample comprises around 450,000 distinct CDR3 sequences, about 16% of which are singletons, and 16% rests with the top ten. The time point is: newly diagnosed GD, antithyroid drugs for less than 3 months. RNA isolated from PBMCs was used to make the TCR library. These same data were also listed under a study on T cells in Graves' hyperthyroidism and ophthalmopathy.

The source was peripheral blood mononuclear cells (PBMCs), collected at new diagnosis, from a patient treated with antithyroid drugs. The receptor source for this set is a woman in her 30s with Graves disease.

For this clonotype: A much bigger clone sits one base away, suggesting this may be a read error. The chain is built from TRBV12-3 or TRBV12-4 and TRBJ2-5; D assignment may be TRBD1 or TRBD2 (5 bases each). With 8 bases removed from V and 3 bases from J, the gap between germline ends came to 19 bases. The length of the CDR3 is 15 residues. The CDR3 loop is CASGLRDLREETQYF. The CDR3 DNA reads TGTGCCAGCGGGTTAAGGGACCTCAGGGAAGAGACCCAGTACTTC.

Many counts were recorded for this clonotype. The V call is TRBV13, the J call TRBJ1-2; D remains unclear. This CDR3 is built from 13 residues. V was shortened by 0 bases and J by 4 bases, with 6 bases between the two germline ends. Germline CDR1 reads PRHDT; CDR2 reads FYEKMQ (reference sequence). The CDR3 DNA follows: TGTGCCAGCAGCTTAGGCTGGCCCTATGGCTACACCTTC. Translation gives CASSLGWPYGYTF. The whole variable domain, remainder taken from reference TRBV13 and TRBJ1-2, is AAGVIQSPRHLIKEKRETATLKCYPIPRHDTVYWYQQGPGQDPQFLISFYEKMQSDKGSIPDRFSAQQFSDYHSELNMSSLELGDSALYFCASSLGWPYGYTFGSGTRLTVV.

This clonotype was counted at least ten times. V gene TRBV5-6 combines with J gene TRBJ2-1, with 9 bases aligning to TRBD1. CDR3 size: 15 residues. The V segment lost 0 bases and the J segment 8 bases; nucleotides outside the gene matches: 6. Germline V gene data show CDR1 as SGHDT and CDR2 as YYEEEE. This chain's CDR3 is CASSLGTGAADEQFF. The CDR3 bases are TGTGCCAGCAGCTTGGGGACAGGGGCGGCGGATGAGCAGTTCTTC.

The CDR3 DNA reads TGTGCCAGCAGACAAGCGGGAGACGAGTTCTTC. Residues: CASRQAGDEFF. The V and J genes are TRBV6-1 and TRBJ2-1; TRBD2 agrees at 8 bases. Looked up from germline, CDR1 is MNHNS and CDR2 is SASEGT. The CDR3 has 11 amino acids. The ends lost 6 bases at V and 14 bases at J; junction bases unmatched: 6.

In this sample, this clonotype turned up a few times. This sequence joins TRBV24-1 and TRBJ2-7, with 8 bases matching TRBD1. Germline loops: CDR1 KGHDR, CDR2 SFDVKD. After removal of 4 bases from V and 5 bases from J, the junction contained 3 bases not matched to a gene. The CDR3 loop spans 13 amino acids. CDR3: CATSDRGQDEQYF. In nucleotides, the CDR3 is TGTGCCACCAGTGACAGGGGGCAAGACGAGCAGTACTTC.

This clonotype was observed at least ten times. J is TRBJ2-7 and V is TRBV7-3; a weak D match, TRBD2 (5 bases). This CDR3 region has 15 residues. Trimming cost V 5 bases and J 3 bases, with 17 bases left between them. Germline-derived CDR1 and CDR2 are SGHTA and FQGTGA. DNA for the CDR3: TGTGCCAGCAGCCCCGGGGTGGTGGGGAACTACGAGCAGTACTTC. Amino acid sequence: CASSPGVVGNYEQYF.

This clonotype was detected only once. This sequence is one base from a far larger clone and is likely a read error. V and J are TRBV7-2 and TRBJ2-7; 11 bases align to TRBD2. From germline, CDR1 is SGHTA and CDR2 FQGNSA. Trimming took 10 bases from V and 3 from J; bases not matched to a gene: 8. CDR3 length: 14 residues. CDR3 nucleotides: TGTGCCATCCACCTTAGCGGGAGGGACTACGAGCAGTACTTC. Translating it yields CAIHLSGRDYEQYF.

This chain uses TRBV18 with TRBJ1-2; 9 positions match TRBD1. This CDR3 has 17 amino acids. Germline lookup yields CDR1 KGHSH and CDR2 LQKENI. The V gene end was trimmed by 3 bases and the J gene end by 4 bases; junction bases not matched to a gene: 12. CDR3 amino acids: CASSPLETGGRTYGYTF. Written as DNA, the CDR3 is TGTGCCAGCTCACCGTTAGAAACAGGGGGCCGAACCTATGGCTACACCTTC.

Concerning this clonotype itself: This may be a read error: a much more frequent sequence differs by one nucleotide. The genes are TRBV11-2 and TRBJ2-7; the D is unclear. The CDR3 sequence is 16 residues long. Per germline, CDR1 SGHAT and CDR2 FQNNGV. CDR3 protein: CASSLVSPKFFYERYF. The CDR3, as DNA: TGTGCCAGCAGCTTAGTTTCTCCGAAATTTTTTTACGAGCGGTACTTC. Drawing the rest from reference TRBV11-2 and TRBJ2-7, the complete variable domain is EAGVAQSPRYKIIEKRQSVAFWCNPISGHATLYWYQQILGQGPKLLIQFQNNGVVDDSQLPKDRFSAERLKGVDSTLKIQPAKLEDSAVYLCASSLVSPKFFYERYFGPGTRLTVT.

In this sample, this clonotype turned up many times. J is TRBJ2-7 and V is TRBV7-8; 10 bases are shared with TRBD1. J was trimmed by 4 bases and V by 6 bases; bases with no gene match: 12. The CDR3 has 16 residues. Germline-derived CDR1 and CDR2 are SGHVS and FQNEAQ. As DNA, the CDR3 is TGTGCCAGCAGTTCTAGTAGGGACAGGGGCCTGTACGAGCAGTACTTC. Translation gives CASSSSRDRGLYEQYF.

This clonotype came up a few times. The CDR3 bases are TGTGCCAGCAGCGTAGCTTTGAGGACTAGTACAAAGGCCGGGGAGCTGTTTTTT. It is translated as CASSVALRTSTKAGELFF. The V and J genes are TRBV9 and TRBJ2-2; 7 bases fit TRBD2. The CDR3 has 18 amino acids. J lost 6 bases, V lost 0 bases, and 14 bases had no gene match. Germline V gives CDR1 SGDLS, CDR2 YYNGEE.

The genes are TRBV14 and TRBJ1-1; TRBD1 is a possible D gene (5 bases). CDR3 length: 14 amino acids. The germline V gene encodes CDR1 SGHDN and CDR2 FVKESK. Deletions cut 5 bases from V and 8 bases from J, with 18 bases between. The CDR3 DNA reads TGTGCCAGCAGCGGTCGGGTGACGGACAACGAAGCTTTCTTT. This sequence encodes CASSGRVTDNEAFF. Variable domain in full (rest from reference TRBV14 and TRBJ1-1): EAGVTQFPSHSVIEKGQTVTLRCDPISGHDNLYWYRRVMGKEIKFLLHFVKESKQDESGMPNNRFLAERTGGTYSTLKVQPAELEDSGVYFCASSGRVTDNEAFFGQGTRLTVV.

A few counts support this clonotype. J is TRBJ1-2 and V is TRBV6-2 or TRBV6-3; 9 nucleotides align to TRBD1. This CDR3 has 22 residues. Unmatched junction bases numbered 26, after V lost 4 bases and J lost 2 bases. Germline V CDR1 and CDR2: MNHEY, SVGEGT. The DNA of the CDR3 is TGTGCCAGCAGTTCGACAGAGGCCCGTATGTTGTGGGGACAGGGAAAGAACTATGGCTACACCTTC. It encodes CASSSTEARMLWGQGKNYGYTF.

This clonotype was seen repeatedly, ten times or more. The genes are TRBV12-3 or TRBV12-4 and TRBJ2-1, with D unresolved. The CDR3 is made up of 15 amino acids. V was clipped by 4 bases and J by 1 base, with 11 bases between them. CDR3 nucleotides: TGTGCCAGCAGTTCTCAGGCCCGATCCTACAATGAGCAGTTCTTC. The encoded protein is CASSSQARSYNEQFF.

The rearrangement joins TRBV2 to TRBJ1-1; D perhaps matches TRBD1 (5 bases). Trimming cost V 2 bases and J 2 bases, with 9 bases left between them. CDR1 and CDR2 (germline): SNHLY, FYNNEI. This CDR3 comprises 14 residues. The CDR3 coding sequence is TGTGCCAGCAGTGAATGGGGGATTAACACTGAAGCTTTCTTT. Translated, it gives CASSEWGINTEAFF.

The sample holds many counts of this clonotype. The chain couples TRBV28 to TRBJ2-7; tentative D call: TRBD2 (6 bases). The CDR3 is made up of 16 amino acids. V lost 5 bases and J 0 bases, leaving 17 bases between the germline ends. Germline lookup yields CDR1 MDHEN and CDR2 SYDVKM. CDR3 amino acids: CASSPSSDFSSYEQYF. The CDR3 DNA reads TGTGCCAGCAGTCCATCTAGCGATTTTAGCTCCTACGAGCAGTACTTC.

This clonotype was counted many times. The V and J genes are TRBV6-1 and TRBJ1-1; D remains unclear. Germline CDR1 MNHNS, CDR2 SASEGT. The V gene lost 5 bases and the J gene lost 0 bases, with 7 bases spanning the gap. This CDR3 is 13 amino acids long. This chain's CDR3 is CASSLLLNTEAFF. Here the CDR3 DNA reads TGTGCCAGCAGTCTCCTATTGAACACTGAAGCTTTCTTT.

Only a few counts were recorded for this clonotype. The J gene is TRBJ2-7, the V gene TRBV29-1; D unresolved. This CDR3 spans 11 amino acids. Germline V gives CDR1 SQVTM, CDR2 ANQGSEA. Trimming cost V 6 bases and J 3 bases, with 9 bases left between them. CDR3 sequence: CSVLNNYEQYF. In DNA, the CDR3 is TGCAGCGTACTAAACAACTACGAGCAGTACTTC.

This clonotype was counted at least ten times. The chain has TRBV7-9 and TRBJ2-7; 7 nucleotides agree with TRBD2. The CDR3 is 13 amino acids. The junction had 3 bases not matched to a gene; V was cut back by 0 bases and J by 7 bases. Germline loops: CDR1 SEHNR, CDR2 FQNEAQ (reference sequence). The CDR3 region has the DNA TGTGCCAGCAGCTTAGCAGGCGGGGGTGAGCAGTACTTC. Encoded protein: CASSLAGGGEQYF.

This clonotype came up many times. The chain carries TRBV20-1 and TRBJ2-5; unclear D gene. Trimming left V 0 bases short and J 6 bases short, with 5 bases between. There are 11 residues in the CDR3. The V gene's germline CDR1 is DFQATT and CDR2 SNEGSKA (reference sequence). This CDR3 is CSARDTKTQYF. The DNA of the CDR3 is TGCAGTGCTAGAGATACGAAGACCCAGTACTTC.